The text below deals with one TCR beta chain. The data stem from a study of T-cell memory formation after mild COVID-19. MiXCR, applied by TCRdb to the 5' RACE reads, yields one record per CDR3 protein. The table lists 100,000 or so distinct CDR3 sequences, around 10% of them singletons. The sequenced sample was PBMCs or a T cell subset sorted from them (not recorded which). This TCR was sampled from a man aged 18-30 years who had mild COVID-19 (a few samples of this study predate the infection). Cell type and time point are not known.

This CDR3 is CASSYEVQGQGVGGELFF. CDR3 in DNA: TGTGCCAGCAGCTACGAGGTCCAGGGACAGGGGGTTGGTGGGGAGCTGTTTTTT. This sequence joins TRBV4-2 and TRBJ2-2; 11 positions match TRBD1. Germline CDR1 reads LGHNA; CDR2 reads YNFKEQ. This CDR3 spans 18 amino acids. V lost 5 bases and J lost 8; bases outside the gene matches: 16.